This T cell receptor beta chain stems from a study of CD8 T cells in Susac syndrome (dated by TCRdb to about 2019). About the investigation overall: Repertoire sequencing was used to test whether CD8+ T cell activation and differentiation in Susac syndrome was antigen driven. Clonality of the CD8+ T cell repertoire was compared between roughly 13 healthy donors, roughly 14 Susac syndrome patients and roughly 15 multiple sclerosis patients.

For this clonotype: The clone's antigen remains unknown. No quality values exist for individual bases; no much larger clone is one base distant.

Peripheral blood CD8+ and CD4+ T cells from healthy donors, Susac syndrome patients and multiple sclerosis patients were profiled using high-throughput TCR beta sequencing. The multiple sclerosis controls were treatment-naive patients who had stable or active relapsing-remitting disease and met the revised McDonald criteria. Bulk CD8+ and CD4+ T cells were purified by magnetic negative isolation, while CD8+ TEMRA cells were enriched using FACS. Blood was drawn into EDTA tubes, processed within 24 hours, and PBMCs were isolated by density gradient centrifugation. PBMCs destined for TCR sequencing were cryopreserved in liquid nitrogen and later thawed in a 37 °C water bath. The sorted or isolated CD4+, CD8+ and CD8+ TEMRA cells reached a purity of at least 90%. RNA was extracted using the RNeasy kit, and about 0.5 to 1 ug of the RNA was reverse transcribed with random hexamers. The immunoSEQ multiplex PCR assay, which covers 54 Vbeta and 13 Jbeta segments, was used to amplify TCR beta CDR3 regions. PCR amplification bias was corrected using a synthetic template baseline for primer optimization and computational correction. In the authors' own workflow: Reads were annotated to V, D and J genes according to IMGT and were analyzed with immunoSEQ Analyzer, with only productive sequences retained. To calculate clonality, Shannon entropy was normalized by log2 of the number of productive unique sequences and then subtracted from one. Public and private clones were assessed among the 100 most prevalent clones of each patient and control. Clones were defined as Susac-specific when absent from the healthy and MS cohorts, from about 1,100 published viral clones and from other ImmuneACCESS disease sequences. Through fastp at Q25 and MiXCR, TCRdb rebuilt clones from the public reads, retaining in-frame beta chains. For every CDR3 protein sequence, its rows merge into one entry that carries the most common genes and DNA. TCRdb, rather than the study authors, made the V and J calls. For this sample there are about 300,000 distinct CDR3 sequences; about 91% appear just once. The ten largest make up approximately 0.18% of the sample.

Findings and caveats that apply to the study as a whole: The number of individuals in the TCR sequencing and HLA analysis was recognized as being relatively small.

The clonotype originates from a human donor with multiple sclerosis. The material sequenced was CD8+ T cells from PBMCs.

The CDR3 amino acid sequence is: CASSPTPATNEKLFF. The sequenced DNA is TGTGCCAGCAGTCCGACGCCTGCAACTAATGAAAAACTGTTTTTT. This chain is built from TRBV6-2 or TRBV6-3 and TRBJ1-4, with no confidently assigned D gene. As encoded in the germline V gene, CDR1 is MNHEY while CDR2 is SVGEGT. The CDR3 sequence holds 15 residues, the cysteine and phenylalanine included. Solely the CDR3 DNA is kept, with 45 bases framed from the first base. The trim is 5 bases for V and 0 bases for J, with a gap of 10 bases between the germline ends.